What follows is one T cell receptor beta chain and its context. This sample stems from a study of cytomegalovirus exposure and HLA in healthy donors. PCR used 60 Vbeta primers and 13 Jbeta primers. Profiling relied on immunoSEQ multiplex PCR, and the TCRdb table lists in-frame clones only, not all of them. Of 150,000 to 200,000 clones in the sample, about 77% were seen once. The CDR3 totals 15 residues. V was clipped by 3 bases and J by 6 bases; unmatched bases: 5. CDR1 is MNHNS, CDR2 SASEGT, per germline. The rearrangement joins TRBV6-1 to TRBJ2-2; 9 nucleotides line up with TRBD1. The specimen was PBMCs. The TCR comes from a man between 18 and 35 years old in good health and CMV-seropositive. For the CDR3, the DNA is TGTGCCAGCAGTGAGCGGGACAGGGCCTCCGGGGAGCTGTTTTTT. Translated, it gives CASSERDRASGELFF.